This T cell receptor beta chain came from a study of metastatic and nonmetastatic thyroid tumors. Study at large: Malignant and benign thyroid patients had repertoires compared in peripheral blood and tumor or nodule tissue.

Under the authors' procedure: A distant-metastasis classifier for papillary thyroid cancer was built using CDR3 differences across clinicopathological groups. MiXCR re-clonotyped the PCR reads for TCRdb. The V and J calls follow TCRdb's processing rather than the paper's. The data hold roughly 39,000 clones, with around half observed a single time. Trimming stripped 7 bases from V and 1 base from J, with 18 bases between. CDR1 and CDR2 (germline): SGHAT, FQNNGV. The CDR3 extends over 16 amino acids. Study results and limitations: A significant increase in TCR beta diversity was reportedly seen in malignant thyroid tumors relative to benign nodules, in blood and tumor.

The sample holds one count of this clone. The antigen remains undetermined. The entire patient cohort was treatment-naive prior to thyroid surgery. The chain carries TRBV11-2 and TRBJ2-3, with D perhaps TRBD1 (5 bases). The sequence came from a male donor with papillary thyroid cancer or a benign thyroid nodule (not recorded which). Some clones in this sample may be carry-over from other donors' samples. The sequencing sample was made of tumor tissue. The CDR3 is CASILFRGWGTDTQYF. Written as DNA, the CDR3 is TGTGCCAGCATCCTGTTTAGGGGATGGGGCACAGATACGCAGTATTTT.